This T cell receptor beta chain was found in a study of T cell responses to AZD1222 COVID-19 vaccine. Broader study findings: Most donors were white British, females outnumbered males, and clonal diversity was possibly underestimated. Two doses of AZD1222 preceded a rise in Spike-specific TCR breadth and depth. Per reports, nearly half of all spike-specific TCRs target regions that are unmutated in variants.

Clones were sequenced by immunoSEQ multiplex PCR, and TCRdb holds only the in-frame ones, with some missing. This repertoire shows about 130,000 clones, over 80% found once; its top ten account for more than 5.5%. Germline V gene data show CDR1 as DFQATT and CDR2 as SNEGSKA (reference sequence). The length of the CDR3 is 11 residues. About this clone: The antigen remains unidentified.

This chain links TRBV20-1 with TRBJ1-1; no firm D call. The sequenced sample was peripheral blood, obtained on day 0 of AZD1222 vaccination. The sequence came from an adult in good health. CDR3 loop: CRGLDNTEAFF. In DNA, the CDR3 is TGCAGGGGTTTGGATAACACTGAAGCTTTCTTT.